A single T cell receptor (beta chain) is shown here with its context. Antigen specificity is unknown. The method was immunoSEQ multiplex PCR; TCRdb's version includes in-frame clones alone and lacks a portion of them. The table records 350,000 to 450,000 clones, approximately 90% of them present only once. V was shortened by 4 bases and J by 2 bases, with 11 bases between the two germline ends. There are 14 residues in the CDR3. Germline CDR1 reads MGHRA; CDR2 reads YSYEKL. The data belong to a study of Ad26.COV2.S vaccination and SARS-CoV-2 variants. On the study more broadly: In the COV1001 trial, the donor was in the Ad26.COV2.S arm. Recipients of Ad26.COV2.S got it intramuscularly, once or twice 56 days apart.

Whole-study results and caveats: Researchers cautioned that TCR breadth and depth analyses may have underestimated total T cell responses. The study found similar non-spike TCR breadth in vaccine and placebo recipients.

As to treatment: 15 to 20 received Ad26.COV2.S at low or high dose, single or two shots; roughly five received placebo; per-sample allocation not given. Day 63 after the first vaccine or placebo injection was the time point for sampling. The chain employs TRBV4-1 and TRBJ1-1, with D perhaps TRBD1 (6 bases). Sequenced material: peripheral blood, taken in a trial of Ad26.COV2.S vaccine versus placebo. The clonotype comes from a person aged 18 to 59 who received the Ad26.COV2.S COVID-19 vaccine or a placebo. This CDR3 is CASSPQGLNTEAFF. CDR3 DNA sequence: TGCGCCAGCAGCCCCCAGGGGCTCAACACTGAAGCTTTCTTT.